This T cell receptor (beta chain) was sequenced for a study of ipilimumab plus nivolumab after autologous stem cell transplantation. Study-wide context: Median doses per patient: about 5 ipilimumab, about eight nivolumab. The DLBCL cohort had primary refractory and relapsed disease, with 18-month progression-free survival of approximately 87% and 28%.

On this clone: Antigen unknown.

Clones were sequenced by immunoSEQ multiplex PCR, and TCRdb holds only the in-frame ones, with some missing. The data show fewer than 95,000 clones, with under 85% seen just once and roughly 2% held by the top ten. Study findings and constraints: The authors say TCR, Treg and microbiome findings warrant further study.

Dosing: nivolumab 3 mg/kg IV, weeks 1, 4, 7, 10, then every two weeks to week 26. J lost 4 bases, V lost 2 bases, and 7 bases had no gene match. The CDR3 spans 16 residues. Germline lookup yields CDR1 SGHAT and CDR2 FQDESV (reference sequence). The gene calls are TRBV11-1 and TRBJ2-1; 8 bases map to TRBD1. The source is a male donor with diffuse large B-cell lymphoma. Sequenced material: PBMCs, taken in a trial of ipilimumab plus nivolumab as post-transplant consolidation. CDR3 in amino acids: CASSLIGTGHYNEQFF. The DNA for the CDR3 is TGTGCCAGCAGCTTAATAGGGACAGGACATTACAATGAGCAGTTCTTC.